Described below is a single T cell receptor beta chain sequence and its context. Its antigen is still unknown. The record has no base qualities; no much larger clone is one base away. The data derive from a study of OX40 agonist ivuxolimab in advanced cancers. Notes on the research overall: The costimulatory receptor OX40 (CD134) was targeted by ivuxolimab, a fully human IgG2 agonistic monoclonal antibody. The purpose of peripheral TCRbeta sequencing was to test whether ivuxolimab changed TCR sequence diversity and led to clonal T-cell expansion. Intravenous ivuxolimab was administered to patients every 2 weeks at six dose levels: 0.01, 0.1, 0.3, 1.5, 3 and 10 mg/kg. In the dose-escalation cohort, around 80% of patients were male, and the mean age was approximately 60 years with a range of roughly 20 to 85. Prior anti-PD-1, anti-PD-L1 or anti-CTLA-4 therapy was permitted, and 30% to 50% of dose-escalation patients had received checkpoint inhibitors. Among the 52 dose-escalation patients, around 19 had hepatocellular carcinoma, 15 or so melanoma, 9 renal cell carcinoma and 9 head and neck cancer. The paper reports the monotherapy dose-escalation portion (N of about 47 patients) of the phase I ivuxolimab trial. Three dose-escalation patients achieved partial responses, one with hepatocellular carcinoma and two with cutaneous melanoma. The full study reports these points: In the 0.1-3.0 mg/kg groups, partial responders had among the lowest normalized peripheral clonal expansion, particularly in CD8+ T cells. At doses from 0.1 to 3.0 mg/kg, clonal expansion was seen in both CD4+ and CD8+ blood T cells between baseline and week 6. On average, CD8+ T cells showed more expanded clones than CD4+ T cells after ivuxolimab. Low levels of normalized T-cell clonal expansion were also shown by some nonresponding patients. The antigen specificity of the clonally expanded peripheral T cells was not determined.

The germline V gene yields SNHLY for CDR1 and FYNNEI for CDR2. V and J lose 2 bases and 9 bases, and a span of 14 bases separates them. Measured from the cysteine to the phenylalanine, the CDR3 is 14 residues long. Only the CDR3 region is kept as DNA, spanning 42 bases read in frame from base 1. Genomic DNA was isolated from the sorted cells so that the TCRbeta CDR3 region could be sequenced. The immunoSEQ Assay was used to sequence the TCRbeta CDR3 regions. TCRdb holds this immuneACCESS table with in-frame rearrangements only. Some clones are missing; in checked studies, unresolved V genes explain under half, and the rest has no known cause. Recorded for this sample are 70,000 to 90,000 clones; about nine tenths of them occurred a single time. Around 0.4% of the sample comes from the top ten. Patients with a history of autoimmune disease or receiving systemic immunosuppression were excluded from the trial. Peripheral blood for TCR sequencing was collected from all dose cohorts at baseline, on cycle 4 day 1, and on cycle 7 day 1. The samples were taken from a phase I, first-in-human, multicenter, open-label dose-escalation trial of ivuxolimab. Adults with locally advanced or metastatic head and neck squamous cell, hepatocellular, melanoma or renal cell carcinoma were enrolled in the trial. CD4+ and CD8+ T cells were sorted separately from peripheral blood before TCR sequencing.

The sequenced sample was CD4+ or CD8+ T cells sorted from blood, obtained in a trial of the OX40 agonist ivuxolimab. The TCR was taken from an adult with an advanced solid tumor such as melanoma, head and neck, liver or kidney cancer. Recombination connected TRBV2 to TRBJ2-1; confidence is insufficient to name the D gene. The DNA sequence reads TGTGCCAGCAGTGAACAGGCAGGCCCGGGTGAGCAGTTCTTC. Its protein is CASSEQAGPGEQFF.